The sequence of this TCR beta chain was determined in a study of regulatory T cells in long-lasting Graves disease. About the study: Graves' patients with a new diagnosis had received antithyroid drugs under 3 months.

Time point: newly diagnosed GD, antithyroid drugs for less than 3 months. TCR sequences were obtained from RNA taken from PBMCs. Each of the patients was recruited from an endocrinology department situated in Xi'an, China. The V end was cut by 3 bases, the J end by 0 bases, with 13 bases between. Germline CDR1 and CDR2: ENHRY and SYGVKD. CDR3 length: 16 amino acids. Assembly of TCR beta libraries relied on iRepertoire HTBI primers together with Arm-PCR of CDR3 regions. MiXCR, applied by TCRdb to the multiplex PCR reads, yields one record per CDR3 protein. The sample includes about 350,000 distinct CDR3 sequences, around 15% of them seen just once. For this clonotype: As yet, its antigen is unknown.

Whole-study results and caveats: Those with persistent Graves' had less TCR diversity than newly diagnosed patients.

This sample was also put to use in a study of T cells in Graves' hyperthyroidism and ophthalmopathy.

The V gene is TRBV10-3, the J gene TRBJ2-3; perhaps TRBD1 as D (6 bases). This TCR derives from a man in his forties with Graves disease. Sequencing used peripheral blood mononuclear cells (PBMCs), obtained at new diagnosis, from a patient treated with antithyroid drugs. The CDR3 nucleotides read TGTGCCATCAGTGAATTCGGACAGACTAGCACAGATACGCAGTATTTT. Residues: CAISEFGQTSTDTQYF.